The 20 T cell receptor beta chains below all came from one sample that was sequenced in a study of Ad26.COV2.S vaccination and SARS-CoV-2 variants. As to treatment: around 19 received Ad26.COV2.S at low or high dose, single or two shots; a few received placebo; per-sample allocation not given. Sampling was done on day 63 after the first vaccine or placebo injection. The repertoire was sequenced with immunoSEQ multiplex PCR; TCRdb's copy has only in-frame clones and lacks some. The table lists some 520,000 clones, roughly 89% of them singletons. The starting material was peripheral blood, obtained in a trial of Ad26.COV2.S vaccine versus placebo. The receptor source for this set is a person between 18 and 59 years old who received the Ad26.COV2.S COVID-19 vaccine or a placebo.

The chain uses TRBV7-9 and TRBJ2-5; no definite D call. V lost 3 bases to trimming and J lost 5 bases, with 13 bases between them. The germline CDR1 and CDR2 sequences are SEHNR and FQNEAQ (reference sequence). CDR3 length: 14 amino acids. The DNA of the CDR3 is TGTGCCAGCAGCTTTTTGGGCTGGCGGGAGACCCAGTACTTC. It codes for CASSFLGWRETQYF.

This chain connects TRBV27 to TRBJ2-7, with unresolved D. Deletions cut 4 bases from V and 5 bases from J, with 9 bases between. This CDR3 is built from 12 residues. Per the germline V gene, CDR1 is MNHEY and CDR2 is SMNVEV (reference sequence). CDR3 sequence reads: CASSSRRDEQYF. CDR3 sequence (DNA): TGTGCCAGCAGTTCCCGTCGGGACGAGCAGTACTTC.

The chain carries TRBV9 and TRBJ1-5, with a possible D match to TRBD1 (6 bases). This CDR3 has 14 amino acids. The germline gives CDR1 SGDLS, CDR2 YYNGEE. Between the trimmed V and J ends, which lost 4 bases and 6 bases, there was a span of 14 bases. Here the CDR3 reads CASSPTGHGQPQHF. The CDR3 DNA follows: TGTGCCAGCAGCCCGACAGGACATGGTCAGCCCCAGCATTTT.

CDR3 amino acids: CARNSARCVSNQPQHF. CDR3 nucleotides: TGTGCCAGAAATTCTGCCAGATGTGTCAGCAATCAGCCCCAGCATTTT. The chain carries TRBV5-3 and TRBJ1-5; D uncertain. TRBV5-3 is an open reading frame, and its role is uncertain. Trimming pared 6 bases from V and 1 base from J, leaving 17 bases between. This CDR3 spans 16 amino acids.

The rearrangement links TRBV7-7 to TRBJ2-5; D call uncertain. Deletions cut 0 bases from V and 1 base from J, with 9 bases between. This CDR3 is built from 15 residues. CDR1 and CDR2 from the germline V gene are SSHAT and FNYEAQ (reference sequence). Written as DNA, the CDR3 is TGTGCCAGCAGCTTAGCTAGCAGGAGCCAAGAGACCCAGTACTTC. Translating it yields CASSLASRSQETQYF.

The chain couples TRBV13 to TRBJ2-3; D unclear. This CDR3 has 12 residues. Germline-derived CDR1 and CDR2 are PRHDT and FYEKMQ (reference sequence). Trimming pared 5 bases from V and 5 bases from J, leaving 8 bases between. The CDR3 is CASSLSGDTQYF. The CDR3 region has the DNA TGTGCCAGCAGCCTTTCAGGAGATACGCAGTATTTT.

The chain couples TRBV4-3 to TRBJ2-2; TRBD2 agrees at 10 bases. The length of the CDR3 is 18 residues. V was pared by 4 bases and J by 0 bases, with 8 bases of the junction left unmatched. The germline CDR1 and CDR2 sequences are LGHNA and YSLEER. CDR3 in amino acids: CASSRTLAGATNTGELFF. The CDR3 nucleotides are TGCGCCAGCAGCCGCACCCTAGCGGGAGCGACGAACACCGGGGAGCTGTTTTTT.

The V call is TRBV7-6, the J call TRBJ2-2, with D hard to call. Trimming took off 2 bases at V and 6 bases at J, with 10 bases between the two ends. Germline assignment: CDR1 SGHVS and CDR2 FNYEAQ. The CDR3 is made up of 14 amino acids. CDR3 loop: CASSLLVKAGELFF. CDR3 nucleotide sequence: TGTGCCAGCAGCTTACTAGTTAAGGCCGGGGAGCTGTTTTTT.

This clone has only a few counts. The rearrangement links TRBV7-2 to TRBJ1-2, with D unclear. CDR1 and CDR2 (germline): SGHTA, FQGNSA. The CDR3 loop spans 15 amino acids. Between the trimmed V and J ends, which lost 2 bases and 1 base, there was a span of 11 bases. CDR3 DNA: TGTGCCAGCAGCTTATCAGCCGGTCTTAACTATGGCTACACCTTC. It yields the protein CASSLSAGLNYGYTF.

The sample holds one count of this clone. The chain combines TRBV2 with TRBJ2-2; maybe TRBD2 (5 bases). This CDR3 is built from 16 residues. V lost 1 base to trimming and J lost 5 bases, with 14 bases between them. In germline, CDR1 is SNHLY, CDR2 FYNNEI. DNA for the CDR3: TGTGCCAGCAGTGAAGTGAGACTACATTCAACCGGGGAGCTGTTTTTT. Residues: CASSEVRLHSTGELFF.

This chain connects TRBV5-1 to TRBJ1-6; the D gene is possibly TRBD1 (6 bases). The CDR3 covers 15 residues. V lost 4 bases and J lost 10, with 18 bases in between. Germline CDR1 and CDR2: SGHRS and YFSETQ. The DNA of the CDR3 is TGCGCCAGCAGCGGGACGGGGGCCGGTGAATCACCCCTCCACTTT. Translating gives CASSGTGAGESPLHF.

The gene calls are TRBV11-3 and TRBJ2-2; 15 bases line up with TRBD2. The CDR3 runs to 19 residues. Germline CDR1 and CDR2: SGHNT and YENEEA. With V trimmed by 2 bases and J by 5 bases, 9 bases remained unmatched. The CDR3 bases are TGTGCCAGCAGCTTAAGGCCCCCGGGACTAGCGGGAGGTACCGGGGAGCTGTTTTTT. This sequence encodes CASSLRPPGLAGGTGELFF.

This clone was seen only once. For the CDR3, the DNA is TGTGCCAGCAGTCCCACAGGGGGTAAGAACACTGAAGCTTTCTTT. Protein product: CASSPTGGKNTEAFF. The chain carries TRBV28 and TRBJ1-1; 8 positions agree with TRBD1. The junction had 6 bases not matched to a gene; V was cut back by 5 bases and J by 1 base. This CDR3 is built from 15 residues. CDR1 is MDHEN, CDR2 SYDVKM, per germline. Drawing the rest from reference TRBV28 and TRBJ1-1, the complete variable domain is DVKVTQSSRYLVKRTGEKVFLECVQDMDHENMFWYRQDPGLGLRLIYFSYDVKMKEKGDIPEGYSVSREKKERFSLILESASTNQTSMYLCASSPTGGKNTEAFFGQGTRLTVV.

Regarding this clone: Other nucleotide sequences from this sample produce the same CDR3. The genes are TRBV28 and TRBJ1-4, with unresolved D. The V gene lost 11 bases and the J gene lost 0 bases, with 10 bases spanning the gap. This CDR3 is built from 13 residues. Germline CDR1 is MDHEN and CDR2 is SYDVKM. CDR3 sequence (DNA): TGTGCCGTTCCTAGCCCAACTAATGAAAAACTGTTTTTT. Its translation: CAVPSPTNEKLFF.

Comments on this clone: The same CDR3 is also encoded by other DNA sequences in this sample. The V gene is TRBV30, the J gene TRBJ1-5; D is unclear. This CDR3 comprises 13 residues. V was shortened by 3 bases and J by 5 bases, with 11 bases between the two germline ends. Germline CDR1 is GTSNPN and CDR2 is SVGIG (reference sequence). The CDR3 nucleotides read TGTGCCTGGAGCGCTGGACGGGATCAGCCCCAGCATTTT. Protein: CAWSAGRDQPQHF.

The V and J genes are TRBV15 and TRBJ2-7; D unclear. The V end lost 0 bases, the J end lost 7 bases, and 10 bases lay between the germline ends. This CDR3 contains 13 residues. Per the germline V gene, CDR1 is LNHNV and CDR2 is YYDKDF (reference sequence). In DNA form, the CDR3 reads TGTGCCACCAGCAGAGATTTGGCTGGGGAGCAGTACTTC. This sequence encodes CATSRDLAGEQYF. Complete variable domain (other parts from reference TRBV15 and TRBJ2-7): DAMVIQNPRYQVTQFGKPVTLSCSQTLNHNVMYWYQQKSSQAPKLLFHYYDKDFNNEADTPDNFQSRRPNTSFCFLDIRSPGLGDTAMYLCATSRDLAGEQYFGPGTRLTVT.

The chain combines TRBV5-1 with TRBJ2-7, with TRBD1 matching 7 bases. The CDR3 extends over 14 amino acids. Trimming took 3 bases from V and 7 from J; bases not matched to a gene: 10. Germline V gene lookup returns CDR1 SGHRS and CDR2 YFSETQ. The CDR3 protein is CASSSSQGLGEQYF. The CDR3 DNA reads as TGCGCCAGCAGCTCCTCACAGGGGTTAGGGGAGCAGTACTTC.

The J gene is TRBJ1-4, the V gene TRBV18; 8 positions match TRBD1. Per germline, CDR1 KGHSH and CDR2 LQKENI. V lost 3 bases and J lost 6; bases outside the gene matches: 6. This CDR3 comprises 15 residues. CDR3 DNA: TGTGCCAGCTCACCGATCACAGGGGGACATGAAAAACTGTTTTTT. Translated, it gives CASSPITGGHEKLFF. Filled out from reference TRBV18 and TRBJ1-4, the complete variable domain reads NAGVMQNPRHLVRRRGQEARLRCSPMKGHSHVYWYRQLPEEGLKFMVYLQKENIIDESGMPKERFSAEFPKEGPSILRIQQVVRGDSAAYFCASSPITGGHEKLFFGSGTQLSVL.

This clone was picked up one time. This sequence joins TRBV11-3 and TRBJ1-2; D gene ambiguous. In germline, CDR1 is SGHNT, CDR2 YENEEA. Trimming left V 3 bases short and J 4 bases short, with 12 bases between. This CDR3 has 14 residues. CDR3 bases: TGTGCCAGCAGCTTTTGTGTACCTCTCTATGGCTACACCTTC. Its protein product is CASSFCVPLYGYTF. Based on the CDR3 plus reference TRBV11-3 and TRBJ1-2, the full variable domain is EAGVVQSPRYKIIEKKQPVAFWCNPISGHNTLYWYLQNLGQGPELLIRYENEEAVDDSQLPKDRFSAERLKGVDSTLKIQPAELGDSAVYLCASSFCVPLYGYTFGSGTRLTVV.

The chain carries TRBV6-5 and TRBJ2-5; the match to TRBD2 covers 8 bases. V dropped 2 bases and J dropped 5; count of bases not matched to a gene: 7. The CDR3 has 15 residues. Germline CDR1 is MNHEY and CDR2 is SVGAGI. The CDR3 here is CASSYPTGGRETQYF. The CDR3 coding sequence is TGTGCCAGCAGTTACCCTACGGGAGGGCGCGAGACCCAGTACTTC.